The 29 T cell receptor beta chains below were found in one sample sequenced in a study of T cell responses to AZD1222 COVID-19 vaccine. Sequenced by immunoSEQ multiplex PCR; TCRdb stores in-frame clones only, minus some. The sample holds 100,000 or so clones, roughly 89% seen once. The sequenced sample was peripheral blood, obtained on day 0 of AZD1222 vaccination. These receptors all come from an adult in good health.

In this sample, this clone turned up once. CDR3 residues: CASSAGLAGGRYNEQFF. CDR3 DNA sequence: TGTGCCAGCAGTGCCGGACTAGCGGGGGGTCGCTACAATGAGCAGTTCTTC. The chain uses TRBV28 and TRBJ2-1, with 14 positions matching TRBD2. Germline trimming cut 5 bases from V and 3 bases from J; bases unmatched to any gene: 6. In germline, CDR1 is MDHEN, CDR2 SYDVKM. The length of the CDR3 is 17 residues.

This clone was detected a few times. The chain couples TRBV6-6 to TRBJ1-6, with D hard to call. The V gene lost 0 bases and the J gene lost 6 bases, with 6 bases spanning the gap. Germline CDR1 and CDR2: MNHNY and SVGAGI (reference sequence). This CDR3 region has 14 residues. The CDR3 is CASSYSGVNSPLHF. The CDR3 nucleotides are TGTGCCAGCAGTTACTCTGGGGTTAATTCACCCCTCCACTTT.

The V call is TRBV7-2, the J call TRBJ1-2, with D maybe TRBD1 (5 bases). CDR3 length: 15 amino acids. Germline V CDR1 and CDR2: SGHTA, FQGNSA. The V end lost 0 bases, the J end lost 4 bases, and 12 bases lay between the germline ends. For the CDR3, the DNA is TGTGCCAGCAGCTTAGCGATGGGGGAGCTCTATGGCTACACCTTC. Translated, it gives CASSLAMGELYGYTF.

The rearrangement uses TRBV29-1 and TRBJ1-2; D is undetermined. The CDR3 is 11 residues long. V was pared by 4 bases and J by 5 bases, with 8 bases between. The germline gives CDR1 SQVTM, CDR2 ANQGSEA. The CDR3 here is CSVAHRYGYTF. Here the CDR3 DNA reads TGCAGCGTTGCCCACAGATATGGCTACACCTTC.

CDR3 region: CASSAQGASNTGELFF. The DNA for the CDR3 is TGTGCCAGCAGCGCTCAGGGGGCCTCGAACACCGGGGAGCTGTTTTTT. The chain uses TRBV9 and TRBJ2-2, with 8 bases matching TRBD1. J gave up 0 bases and V 3 bases, and 4 bases lay outside the gene matches. The length of the CDR3 is 16 residues. CDR1 and CDR2 (germline): SGDLS, YYNGEE.

V and J are TRBV29-1 and TRBJ2-1; D not resolved. The ends were cut back, 4 bases at V and 2 bases at J, with 9 bases in the middle. The V gene's germline CDR1 is SQVTM and CDR2 ANQGSEA. The CDR3 is made up of 13 amino acids. This CDR3 is CSVAQVAYNEQFF. DNA of the CDR3: TGCAGCGTTGCGCAAGTGGCCTACAATGAGCAGTTCTTC.

CDR3 bases: TGTGCCAGCAGTTACTCGGCTTCCTCTGGGGCCAACGTCCTGACTTTC. Translated: CASSYSASSGANVLTF. The gene calls are TRBV6-5 and TRBJ2-6; D is undetermined. V was trimmed by 0 bases and J by 0 bases, leaving 6 bases between them. CDR1 and CDR2 from the germline V gene are MNHEY and SVGAGI. CDR3 length: 16 amino acids.

This chain joins TRBV30 and TRBJ1-5; TRBD1 aligns across 7 bases. Per the germline V gene, CDR1 is GTSNPN and CDR2 is SVGIG (reference sequence). Trimming removed 3 bases from V and 3 bases from J; junction bases left unmatched: 5. The CDR3 is made up of 14 amino acids. DNA for the CDR3: TGTGCCTGGAGAGGGGACAGTCTCAATCAGCCCCAGCATTTT. Its translation: CAWRGDSLNQPQHF.

The J gene is TRBJ2-1, the V gene TRBV27; tentative D call: TRBD2 (6 bases). Germline CDR1 is MNHEY and CDR2 is SMNVEV (reference sequence). CDR3 length: 15 residues. Trimming removed 5 bases at V and 2 bases at J, with 13 bases between. DNA of the CDR3: TGTGCCAGCAGTACCCGACTAGGTGCCTACAATGAGCAGTTCTTC. Protein sequence: CASSTRLGAYNEQFF.

The rearrangement joins TRBV9 to TRBJ2-5, with 11 bases lining up with TRBD2. Germline V gives CDR1 SGDLS, CDR2 YYNGEE. The CDR3 runs 17 residues. The V gene end was trimmed by 0 bases and the J gene end by 0 bases; junction bases not matched to a gene: 4. The CDR3 spells CASSVGASGGNQETQYF. The CDR3 nucleotides are TGTGCCAGCAGCGTAGGAGCTAGCGGGGGGAACCAAGAGACCCAGTACTTC.

The chain carries TRBV6-2 or TRBV6-3 and TRBJ2-5; 12 bases align to TRBD1. From germline, CDR1 is MNHEY and CDR2 SVGEGT. V trimming: 6 bases; J trimming: 5 bases; junction bases outside the gene matches: 7. The CDR3 sequence is 15 residues long. The CDR3 reads CASSRDRGLSETQYF. The CDR3 coding sequence is TGTGCCAGCAGCCGGGACAGGGGGCTGAGTGAGACCCAGTACTTC.

The J gene is TRBJ1-2, the V gene TRBV5-6, with 12 bases that match TRBD1. V trimming: 6 bases; J trimming: 8 bases; junction bases outside the gene matches: 8. Per germline, CDR1 SGHDT and CDR2 YYEEEE. CDR3 size: 14 residues. The CDR3 DNA follows: TGTGCCAGCACCAGGGGACAGGGGGCGCGAGGCTACACCTTC. This codes for CASTRGQGARGYTF.

The table lists this clone with a count of one. This chain joins TRBV3-1 (or the pseudogene TRBV3-2) and TRBJ1-2; perhaps TRBD1 as D (6 bases). The CDR3 covers 15 residues. Germline assignment: CDR1 LGHDT and CDR2 YNNKEL (reference sequence). Trimming took 6 bases from V and 3 from J, leaving 17 bases between them. CDR3 DNA sequence: TGTGCCAGCAGGGGTCTCGGGGGGGCGGACTATGGCTACACCTTC. This translates into CASRGLGGADYGYTF.

The V gene is TRBV7-6, the J gene TRBJ1-1; maybe TRBD1 (5 bases). The CDR3 contains 14 residues. V dropped 0 bases and J dropped 1 base, with 6 bases sitting between them. CDR1 SGHVS and CDR2 FNYEAQ come from the germline V gene. CDR3 in DNA: TGTGCCAGCAGCTTAGCCCAGGGGAACACTGAAGCTTTCTTT. Amino acids: CASSLAQGNTEAFF.

This chain uses TRBV5-1 with TRBJ1-1; unclear D gene. The CDR3 contains 13 residues. Germline CDR1 and CDR2: SGHRS and YFSETQ. Trimming removed 0 bases from V and 7 bases from J, with 10 bases in between. The CDR3 is CASSLARPNEAFF. The CDR3 DNA follows: TGCGCCAGCAGCTTGGCCAGACCAAATGAAGCTTTCTTT.

This chain connects TRBV9 to TRBJ2-1, with a tentative D call TRBD1 (6 bases). V dropped 0 bases and J dropped 7 bases, with 14 bases sitting between them. CDR1 and CDR2 (germline): SGDLS, YYNGEE. There are 15 residues in the CDR3. CDR3 bases: TGTGCCAGCAGCGTAGGGCAGGGGAGAACGAATGAGCAGTTCTTC. This sequence encodes CASSVGQGRTNEQFF. Looking up the rest from reference TRBV9 and TRBJ2-1 gives the full variable domain: DSGVTQTPKHLITATGQRVTLRCSPRSGDLSVYWYQQSLDQGLQFLIQYYNGEERAKGNILERFSAQQFPDLHSELNLSSLELGDSALYFCASSVGQGRTNEQFFGPGTRLTVL.

DNA for the CDR3: TGCGCCAGCAGCTTGGCCGGGGGGACAGGGGGCGCAGAGACCCAGTACTTC. Amino acids: CASSLAGGTGGAETQYF. The chain joins TRBV5-1 to TRBJ2-5; TRBD1 matches 12 bases. This CDR3 has 17 amino acids. Losses at the gene ends were 0 bases for V and 4 bases for J; bases not matched to a gene: 7. The V gene's germline CDR1 is SGHRS and CDR2 YFSETQ.

The chain employs TRBV7-9 and TRBJ2-3; 8 bases match TRBD1. The CDR3 is 15 amino acids. Germline lookup yields CDR1 SEHNR and CDR2 FQNEAQ (reference sequence). J lost 2 bases, V lost 5 bases, and 6 bases had no gene match. CDR3 amino acids: CASSITGGTTDTQYF. CDR3 sequence (DNA): TGTGCCAGCAGCATTACAGGGGGAACCACAGATACGCAGTATTTT.

The chain joins TRBV7-8 to TRBJ1-6; possible D gene TRBD1, 6 bases. Germline CDR1 reads SGHVS; CDR2 reads FQNEAQ. Trimming removed 10 bases at V and 6 bases at J, with 13 bases between. The CDR3 extends over 13 amino acids. The CDR3 bases are TGTGCCACCGCCGGGACACCTAATTCACCCCTCCACTTT. Translation: CATAGTPNSPLHF.

The chain is built from TRBV6-2 or TRBV6-3 and TRBJ1-1; D ambiguous. Germline CDR1 is MNHEY and CDR2 is SVGEGT. The V and J ends lost 5 bases and 5 bases respectively, with 9 bases between them. This CDR3 is 12 amino acids long. CDR3 sequence (DNA): TGTGCCAGCAGTAGATCAGAGACTGAAGCTTTCTTT. Translating gives CASSRSETEAFF.

The chain recombines TRBV3-1 (or the pseudogene TRBV3-2) with TRBJ1-1; no firm D call. V was shortened by 5 bases and J by 4 bases, with 11 bases between the two germline ends. This CDR3 has 13 residues. Germline loops: CDR1 LGHDT, CDR2 YNNKEL (reference sequence). This chain's CDR3 is CASSETPSTEAFF. In DNA, the CDR3 is TGTGCCAGCAGCGAGACCCCGAGCACTGAAGCTTTCTTT.

This clone was detected only once. This sequence joins TRBV19 and TRBJ1-5; no firm D call. The CDR3 runs to 14 residues. Germline V gives CDR1 LNHDA, CDR2 SQIVND (reference sequence). V was pared by 7 bases and J by 8 bases, with 18 bases between. The CDR3 sequence is CASKGSDPWEPQHF. CDR3 coding DNA: TGTGCCAGTAAAGGCTCAGACCCTTGGGAGCCCCAGCATTTT.

J is TRBJ2-1 and V is TRBV28, with D tentatively TRBD1 or TRBD2 (5 bases each). Germline V gene lookup returns CDR1 MDHEN and CDR2 SYDVKM. The CDR3 consists of 14 residues. Trimming removed 8 bases from V and 8 bases from J, with 19 bases in between. The CDR3 bases are TGTGCCAGCGTACGGGACCTCGTCTCCTATGAGCAGTTCTTC. Its protein is CASVRDLVSYEQFF.

The gene calls are TRBV9 and TRBJ2-5; D is perhaps TRBD1 or TRBD2 (6 bases each). CDR1 SGDLS and CDR2 YYNGEE come from the germline V gene. The CDR3 spans 14 residues. V dropped 6 bases and J dropped 1 base, with 13 bases sitting between them. The CDR3 reads CASNGGHGQETQYF. Here the CDR3 DNA reads TGTGCCAGCAATGGGGGGCATGGCCAAGAGACCCAGTACTTC.

The genes are TRBV7-8 and TRBJ2-2; TRBD2 matches 9 bases. Per the germline V gene, CDR1 is SGHVS and CDR2 is FQNEAQ. With V trimmed by 5 bases and J by 7 bases, 11 bases remained unmatched. There are 16 residues in the CDR3. CDR3 nucleotides: TGTGCCAGCAGCGGGTCGCGCGGGGGGGCGAGCGGGGAGCTGTTTTTT. Amino acids: CASSGSRGGASGELFF.

The gene calls are TRBV9 and TRBJ2-1, with 7 bases matching TRBD1. CDR3 length equals 16 residues. Trimming took 4 bases from V and 6 from J; bases not matched to a gene: 13. Germline V lookup: CDR1 SGDLS, CDR2 YYNGEE. CDR3 in DNA: TGTGCCAGCAGCCGCGAGGACAGGCGGTTCCGCAATGAGCAGTTCTTC. Protein: CASSREDRRFRNEQFF. The full variable domain, completed using reference TRBV9 and TRBJ2-1, is DSGVTQTPKHLITATGQRVTLRCSPRSGDLSVYWYQQSLDQGLQFLIQYYNGEERAKGNILERFSAQQFPDLHSELNLSSLELGDSALYFCASSREDRRFRNEQFFGPGTRLTVL.

The table lists this clone with a count of one. This sequence joins TRBV7-2 and TRBJ2-3; no definite D call. Germline CDR1 reads SGHTA; CDR2 reads FQGNSA. There are 12 residues in the CDR3. V lost 5 bases and J lost 5, with 8 bases in between. For the CDR3, the DNA is TGTGCCAGCAGCCATTACGAAGATACGCAGTATTTT. Residues: CASSHYEDTQYF. The full variable domain, rest sourced from reference TRBV7-2 and TRBJ2-3, is GAGVSQSPSNKVTEKGKDVELRCDPISGHTALYWYRQSLGQGLEFLIYFQGNSAPDKSGLPSDRFSAERTGGSVSTLTIQRTQQEDSAVYLCASSHYEDTQYFGPGTRLTVL.

The chain couples TRBV4-2 to TRBJ2-5; TRBD1 matches at 8 bases. The CDR3 consists of 16 residues. The V gene's germline CDR1 is LGHNA and CDR2 YNFKEQ. V was clipped by 2 bases and J by 5 bases; unmatched bases: 10. CDR3 nucleotide sequence: TGTGCCAGCAGCCAACGGGCCCAGGGGGCTTTGGAGACCCAGTACTTC. It encodes CASSQRAQGALETQYF.

This chain connects TRBV5-1 to TRBJ2-7; unclear D gene. V shed 0 bases and J shed 7 bases, with 14 bases lying between them. The V gene's germline CDR1 is SGHRS and CDR2 YFSETQ. The CDR3 length is 14 residues. The CDR3 sequence: CASSLGQPSTEQYF. The CDR3 DNA reads TGCGCCAGCAGCTTGGGCCAGCCTTCTACGGAGCAGTACTTC.